These 19 T cell receptor beta chains originate from one sample sequenced in a study of blood T cell repertoires in COVID-19. Method: immunoSEQ multiplex PCR; TCRdb's copy keeps in-frame clones and lacks some. This table has about 81,000 clones, about 95% appearing once. Sequencing was carried out using peripheral blood. The receptors shown here come from a human donor with active COVID-19. The donor label of this sample is uncertain.

The chain employs TRBV28 and TRBJ2-5; TRBD1 might be the D (7 bases). The germline gives CDR1 MDHEN, CDR2 SYDVKM. The CDR3 consists of 16 residues. The V gene lost 4 bases and the J gene lost 5 bases, with 20 bases spanning the gap. Written as DNA, the CDR3 is TGTGCCAGCAGTTCGCGACAGGGAGGCCTGATGGAGACCCAGTACTTC. This encodes CASSSRQGGLMETQYF.

V and J are TRBV10-3 and TRBJ2-1; 14 bases match TRBD2. Germline values: CDR1 ENHRY, CDR2 SYGVKD. V gave up 6 bases and J gave up 9 bases; unmatched junction bases: 13. The CDR3 consists of 17 residues. The CDR3 region has the DNA TGTGCCATCAGCGTAAGAGGACTAGCGGGAGGCGGTGTTGAGCAGTTCTTC. Protein sequence: CAISVRGLAGGGVEQFF.

This clone was seen only once. The chain is built from TRBV19 and TRBJ2-1; D perhaps matches TRBD2 (6 bases). The germline V and J ends were trimmed by 3 bases and 7 bases, with 16 bases remaining between them. The germline V gene encodes CDR1 LNHDA and CDR2 SQIVND (reference sequence). The CDR3 has 15 amino acids. In nucleotides, the CDR3 is TGTGCCAGTAGTATGGCTAGCGTCTCATGGAATGAGCAGTTCTTC. This gives the protein CASSMASVSWNEQFF.

The chain has TRBV7-2 and TRBJ2-5; D is undetermined. The DNA end is a closer match to TRBJ2-7, so the J assignment may be wrong. CDR3 length: 14 amino acids. Looked up from germline, CDR1 is SGHTA and CDR2 is FQGNSA. This CDR3 is CASSPTLRYYEQYF. The CDR3 region has the DNA TGTGCCAGCAGCCCGACCCTTAGGTACTACGAGCAGTACTTC.

The J gene is TRBJ2-2, the V gene TRBV5-4; 15 bases line up with TRBD2. Trimming cost V 4 bases and J 1 base; bases outside gene matches: 2. CDR1 is SGHNT, CDR2 YYREEE, per germline (reference sequence). The CDR3 covers 17 residues. CDR3 protein: CASSRGLAGGNTGELFF. The CDR3 DNA reads TGTGCCAGCAGCCGGGGACTAGCGGGGGGGAACACCGGGGAGCTGTTTTTT.

The chain couples TRBV27 to TRBJ1-1, with D possibly TRBD1 on 5 matching bases. CDR1 and CDR2 (germline): MNHEY, SMNVEV (reference sequence). V lost 3 bases and J lost 0, with 8 bases in between. The CDR3 contains 14 residues. Here the CDR3 DNA reads TGTGCCAGCAGTTTGGGGGGGTTGAACACTGAAGCTTTCTTT. It encodes CASSLGGLNTEAFF.

The chain joins TRBV11-2 to TRBJ2-4; 7 bases are a match to TRBD2. V lost 3 bases to trimming and J lost 1 base; unmatched junction nucleotides: 6. The CDR3 spans 16 residues. Germline CDR1 and CDR2: SGHAT and FQNNGV. The CDR3 DNA sequence: TGTGCCAGCAGCTTGCTGGGGGGGGTGGCCAAAAACATTCAGTACTTC. Translation: CASSLLGGVAKNIQYF. The variable domain in full, completed from reference TRBV11-2 and TRBJ2-4, reads EAGVAQSPRYKIIEKRQSVAFWCNPISGHATLYWYQQILGQGPKLLIQFQNNGVVDDSQLPKDRFSAERLKGVDSTLKIQPAKLEDSAVYLCASSLLGGVAKNIQYFGAGTRLSVL.

The V call is TRBV5-1, the J call TRBJ1-2; no reliable D call. The CDR3 consists of 14 residues. Between the trimmed V and J ends, which lost 0 bases and 5 bases, there was a span of 11 bases. Germline V gives CDR1 SGHRS, CDR2 YFSETQ. CDR3 coding DNA: TGCGCCAGCAGCTTGGATTCCTCCCCGTATGGCTACACCTTC. Protein: CASSLDSSPYGYTF.

The J gene is TRBJ2-1, the V gene TRBV28; TRBD1 agrees at 10 bases. This CDR3 has 16 amino acids. Germline V gives CDR1 MDHEN, CDR2 SYDVKM. V was pared by 5 bases and J by 8 bases, with 12 bases of the junction left unmatched. The CDR3 here is CASSPAGTGVPHEQFF. CDR3 nucleotides: TGTGCCAGCAGTCCCGCCGGGACAGGGGTCCCCCATGAGCAGTTCTTC.

V usage is TRBV6-5 and J usage is TRBJ1-2; D call uncertain. The CDR3 runs to 14 residues. V lost 2 bases to trimming and J lost 4 bases, with 11 bases between them. Germline loops: CDR1 MNHEY, CDR2 SVGAGI. The CDR3 region has the DNA TGTGCCAGCAGTTACGGAGGGTCGAGCTATGGCTACACCTTC. Its translation: CASSYGGSSYGYTF.

This sequence joins TRBV24-1 and TRBJ2-3, with 9 bases matching TRBD1. Per germline, CDR1 KGHDR and CDR2 SFDVKD. CDR3 length equals 16 residues. The V gene end was trimmed by 4 bases and the J gene end by 4 bases; junction bases not matched to a gene: 8. CDR3 sequence reads: CATSDPGQGGPDTQYF. The CDR3 DNA is TGTGCCACCAGTGACCCGGGACAGGGTGGTCCAGATACGCAGTATTTT.

The rearrangement uses TRBV29-1 and TRBJ1-2; TRBD1 matches at 9 bases. The germline gives CDR1 SQVTM, CDR2 ANQGSEA. V dropped 4 bases and J dropped 0; count of bases not matched to a gene: 3. There are 14 residues in the CDR3. The CDR3: CSVARDRANYGYTF. CDR3 sequence (DNA): TGCAGCGTTGCGAGGGACAGGGCTAACTATGGCTACACCTTC.

The rearrangement uses TRBV5-1 and TRBJ2-1; 11 bases are a match to TRBD2. The ends lost 5 bases at V and 10 bases at J; junction bases unmatched: 8. Looked up from germline, CDR1 is SGHRS and CDR2 is YFSETQ. This CDR3 has 14 residues. The CDR3 DNA reads as TGCGCCAGCAGTGTGACTAGCGGGGATACAGAGCAGTTCTTC. Amino acid sequence: CASSVTSGDTEQFF.

This sequence joins TRBV11-3 and TRBJ2-7; the match to TRBD1 covers 8 bases. Germline V gives CDR1 SGHNT, CDR2 YENEEA. The ends lost 4 bases at V and 5 bases at J; junction bases unmatched: 4. The CDR3 runs to 13 residues. The CDR3 nucleotides read TGTGCCAGCAGCTCCCGACAGGGGAACGAGCAGTACTTC. Protein: CASSSRQGNEQYF.

This chain uses TRBV2 with TRBJ2-3; 11 bases agree with TRBD2. CDR1 and CDR2 (germline): SNHLY, FYNNEI. V was clipped by 7 bases and J by 3 bases; unmatched bases: 6. CDR3 length: 15 amino acids. The CDR3 nucleotides are TGTGCCAGCACGCTAGCGGGGGGAGGGACAGATACGCAGTATTTT. This translates into CASTLAGGGTDTQYF. The variable domain in full, with the rest retrieved from reference TRBV2 and TRBJ2-3, is EPEVTQTPSHQVTQMGQEVILRCVPISNHLYFYWYRQILGQKVEFLVSFYNNEISEKSEIFDDQFSVERPDGSNFTLKIRSTKLEDSAMYFCASTLAGGGTDTQYFGPGTRLTVL.

The rearrangement joins TRBV14 to TRBJ1-1; D remains ambiguous. In germline, CDR1 is SGHDN, CDR2 FVKESK. The CDR3 loop spans 13 amino acids. Between the trimmed V and J ends, which lost 1 base and 2 bases, there was a span of 5 bases. CDR3 bases: TGTGCCAGCAGCCAAGCTAGAAACACTGAAGCTTTCTTT. Amino acids: CASSQARNTEAFF.

The V and J genes are TRBV7-9 and TRBJ1-1; D unclear. This CDR3 region has 14 residues. V was cut by 5 bases and J by 4 bases, with 14 bases left in between. The V gene's germline CDR1 is SEHNR and CDR2 FQNEAQ (reference sequence). In nucleotides, the CDR3 is TGTGCCAGCAGCCCGTCTGGAGGAGGCACTGAAGCTTTCTTT. It specifies CASSPSGGGTEAFF. Full variable domain (outside the CDR3, taken from reference TRBV7-9 and TRBJ1-1): DTGVSQNPRHKITKRGQNVTFRCDPISEHNRLYWYRQTLGQGPEFLTYFQNEAQLEKSRLLSDRFSAERPKGSFSTLEIQRTEQGDSAMYLCASSPSGGGTEAFFGQGTRLTVV.

V is TRBV19 and J is TRBJ1-1; D is undetermined. Germline lookup yields CDR1 LNHDA and CDR2 SQIVND (reference sequence). V lost 6 bases and J lost 3, with 14 bases in between. The CDR3 consists of 14 residues. The CDR3 coding sequence is TGTGCCAGTAGGGCCCCGGGAAGGGACACTGAAGCTTTCTTT. It codes for CASRAPGRDTEAFF.

The chain employs TRBV5-4 and TRBJ1-1; perhaps TRBD1 as D (5 bases). Germline assignment: CDR1 SGHNT and CDR2 YYREEE (reference sequence). The CDR3 runs 14 residues. Trimming took 5 bases from V and 5 from J, leaving 16 bases between them. The CDR3 DNA sequence: TGTGCCAGCAGGGTCGACTCCGGGGGAACTGAAGCTTTCTTT. It is translated as CASRVDSGGTEAFF.